One and the same sample provided the 19 T cell receptor beta chains below, sequenced in a study of OX40 agonist ivuxolimab in advanced cancers. Assay used: immunoSEQ multiplex PCR; TCRdb lists only in-frame clones, some missing. The profile shows approximately 20,000 clones, around nine tenths of them singletons. The input for sequencing was CD4+ or CD8+ T cells sorted from blood, taken in a trial of the OX40 agonist ivuxolimab. The receptors derive from an adult with an advanced solid tumor such as melanoma, head and neck, liver or kidney cancer.

V gene TRBV19 combines with J gene TRBJ2-2; TRBD1 matches 7 bases. The CDR3 contains 14 residues. From germline, CDR1 is LNHDA and CDR2 SQIVND (reference sequence). Unmatched junction bases numbered 6, after V lost 7 bases and J lost 4 bases. The CDR3 region has the DNA TGTGCCAGTACCGACAGGGATTTCACCGGGGAGCTGTTTTTT. This sequence encodes CASTDRDFTGELFF. Full variable domain (missing parts from reference TRBV19 and TRBJ2-2): DGGITQSPKYLFRKEGQNVTLSCEQNLNHDAMYWYRQDPGQGLRLIYYSQIVNDFQKGDIAEGYSVSREKKESFPLTVTSAQKNPTAFYLCASTDRDFTGELFFGEGSRLTVL.

CDR3: CASSYTWGAYEQYF. DNA for the CDR3: TGTGCCAGCAGTTATACTTGGGGGGCCTACGAGCAGTACTTC. J is TRBJ2-7 and V is TRBV6-5; D possibly corresponds to TRBD2 (6 bases). The length of the CDR3 is 14 residues. Trimming removed 3 bases from V and 2 bases from J, with 11 bases in between. CDR1 is MNHEY and CDR2 is SVGAGI in the germline V gene.

The chain employs TRBV10-3 and TRBJ1-5, with a tentative D call TRBD1 (5 bases). V gave up 6 bases and J gave up 1 base, with 13 bases separating them. In germline, CDR1 is ENHRY, CDR2 SYGVKD. The CDR3 runs 15 residues. The CDR3 DNA is TGTGCCATCAGCCTGAGCGGGGGGAGCAATCAGCCCCAGCATTTT. As protein: CAISLSGGSNQPQHF.

The chain has TRBV5-1 and TRBJ1-2; 9 nucleotides match TRBD1. Germline CDR1 reads SGHRS; CDR2 reads YFSETQ. The trim removed 3 bases at V and 4 bases at J, leaving 4 bases unmatched. The CDR3 has 14 amino acids. The CDR3 coding sequence is TGCGCCAGCAGCTGGGGACAGGGAATCTATGGCTACACCTTC. It encodes CASSWGQGIYGYTF.

The V and J genes are TRBV7-9 and TRBJ2-2; D possibly corresponds to TRBD2 (6 bases). From germline, CDR1 is SEHNR and CDR2 FQNEAQ (reference sequence). V was trimmed by 2 bases and J by 6 bases, leaving 7 bases between them. This CDR3 region has 13 residues. The chain's CDR3 is CASSLSGAGELFF. The CDR3 DNA reads TGTGCCAGCAGCTTATCGGGGGCCGGGGAGCTGTTTTTT.

V usage is TRBV6-6 and J usage is TRBJ2-3, with D possibly matching TRBD2 (7 bases). The CDR3 covers 13 residues. The V end was cut by 5 bases, the J end by 6 bases, with 12 bases between. The V gene's germline CDR1 is MNHNY and CDR2 SVGAGI (reference sequence). The CDR3 coding sequence is TGTGCCAGCAGTGGGGGGGCCGGGGATACGCAGTATTTT. Its translation: CASSGGAGDTQYF.

The chain is built from TRBV27 and TRBJ1-1; D unresolved. V was trimmed by 8 bases and J by 4 bases, leaving 14 bases between them. The CDR3 consists of 13 residues. Germline V gene lookup returns CDR1 MNHEY and CDR2 SMNVEV (reference sequence). For the CDR3, the DNA is TGTGCCAGCGGGTCCACTTGGGGCACTGAAGCTTTCTTT. It encodes CASGSTWGTEAFF.

The chain couples TRBV5-8 to TRBJ1-5, with 9 bases that match TRBD1. Trimming took 0 bases from V and 5 from J; bases not matched to a gene: 3. The CDR3 has 15 residues. Germline V gives CDR1 SGHTS, CDR2 YDEGEE. In DNA form, the CDR3 reads TGTGCCAGCAGCTTGGGAGGGGACAGGGATCAGCCCCAGCATTTT. Residues: CASSLGGDRDQPQHF. The full variable domain, completed using reference TRBV5-8 and TRBJ1-5, is EAGVTQSPTHLIKTRGQQATLRCSPISGHTSVYWYQQALGLGLQFLLWYDEGEERNRGNFPPRFSGRQFPNYSSELNVNALELEDSALYLCASSLGGDRDQPQHFGDGTRLSIL.

This chain joins TRBV6-5 and TRBJ2-7; perhaps TRBD2 as D (6 bases). This CDR3 has 14 residues. Germline V CDR1 and CDR2: MNHEY, SVGAGI. The V end was cut by 7 bases, the J end by 3 bases, with 16 bases between. CDR3 sequence: CASTGDPNFYEQYF. The DNA of the CDR3 is TGTGCCAGCACGGGGGACCCAAATTTCTACGAGCAGTACTTC.

There are a few counts of this clone. This rearrangement joins TRBV9 to TRBJ1-1; 11 nucleotides match TRBD1. Trimming removed 3 bases from V and 4 bases from J; junction bases left unmatched: 2. Per germline, CDR1 SGDLS and CDR2 YYNGEE. The CDR3 is made up of 14 amino acids. CDR3 coding DNA: TGTGCCAGCAGCGAAGGGACAGGGGGCACTGAAGCTTTCTTT. Translating it yields CASSEGTGGTEAFF.

The chain recombines TRBV28 with TRBJ1-4; D is possibly TRBD1 (5 bases). This CDR3 comprises 13 residues. Germline values: CDR1 MDHEN, CDR2 SYDVKM. V was trimmed by 4 bases and J by 12 bases, leaving 15 bases between them. The CDR3 coding sequence is TGTGCCAGCAGTTATCGCGGTAGCAGGGAACTGTTTTTT. This translates into CASSYRGSRELFF. The full variable domain, its missing parts supplied by reference TRBV28 and TRBJ1-4, is DVKVTQSSRYLVKRTGEKVFLECVQDMDHENMFWYRQDPGLGLRLIYFSYDVKMKEKGDIPEGYSVSREKKERFSLILESASTNQTSMYLCASSYRGSRELFFGSGTQLSVL.

The chain combines TRBV5-1 with TRBJ2-7, with TRBD1 matching over 7 bases. Trimming cost V 4 bases and J 1 base; bases outside gene matches: 14. The CDR3 is 17 amino acids. Germline V gene sequence: CDR1 SGHRS, CDR2 YFSETQ. The CDR3 nucleotides read TGCGCCAGCAGCCCTGAACGCCAGGGGGTATTTTCCTACGAGCAGTACTTC. It encodes CASSPERQGVFSYEQYF.

The chain couples TRBV11-2 to TRBJ1-6; 7 bases are shared with TRBD1. The germline V gene encodes CDR1 SGHAT and CDR2 FQNNGV. The length of the CDR3 is 15 residues. V shed 2 bases and J 5 bases; nucleotides not matched to a gene: 3. The CDR3: CASSLMGQNNSPLHF. DNA of the CDR3: TGTGCCAGCAGCTTAATGGGACAGAATAATTCACCCCTCCACTTT.

The chain employs TRBV7-9 and TRBJ1-5; D gene unclear. This CDR3 spans 14 amino acids. V shed 4 bases and J shed 5 bases, with 12 bases lying between them. Germline CDR1 SEHNR, CDR2 FQNEAQ (reference sequence). The CDR3, as DNA: TGTGCCAGCAGCTCTGGATCTAGGGATCAGCCCCAGCATTTT. It yields the protein CASSSGSRDQPQHF.

The genes are TRBV29-1 and TRBJ1-2; possible D gene TRBD1, 5 bases. The CDR3 is made up of 14 amino acids. Trimming removed 7 bases at V and 4 bases at J, with 19 bases between. Looked up from germline, CDR1 is SQVTM and CDR2 is ANQGSEA. CDR3 bases: TGCAGCGCCACCTTCCCGGGACGGCCCTATGGCTACACCTTC. This sequence encodes CSATFPGRPYGYTF.

This chain links TRBV9 with TRBJ1-1, with a possible D match to TRBD1 (6 bases). The V gene's germline CDR1 is SGDLS and CDR2 YYNGEE. The CDR3 has 13 amino acids. Trimming took 0 bases from V and 8 from J, leaving 11 bases between them. The CDR3 DNA reads TGTGCCAGCAGCGTAGATTCAGGACAGGAAGCTTTCTTT. It translates to CASSVDSGQEAFF. Based on the CDR3 plus reference TRBV9 and TRBJ1-1, the full variable domain is DSGVTQTPKHLITATGQRVTLRCSPRSGDLSVYWYQQSLDQGLQFLIQYYNGEERAKGNILERFSAQQFPDLHSELNLSSLELGDSALYFCASSVDSGQEAFFGQGTRLTVV.

This clone qualifies as medium-sized. The DNA of the CDR3 is TGTGCCAGCAGTGAATATTCCTCGGACAGGGGTTACGAGCAGTACTTC. Translating gives CASSEYSSDRGYEQYF. This chain uses TRBV25-1 with TRBJ2-7; 9 nucleotides align to TRBD1. CDR1 MGHDK and CDR2 SYGVNS come from the germline V gene. After removal of 0 bases from V and 4 bases from J, the junction contained 7 bases not matched to a gene. CDR3 size: 16 residues.

This clone was picked up one time. CDR3 DNA sequence: TGTGCCAGCAGTTACGGGACAGGAGGAAACACCATATATTTT. It translates to CASSYGTGGNTIYF. This chain uses TRBV6-5 with TRBJ1-3, with 8 nucleotides matching TRBD1. CDR3 length: 14 residues. V lost 2 bases, J lost 4 bases, and 1 base stayed unmatched. Germline-derived CDR1 and CDR2 are MNHEY and SVGAGI.

The chain couples TRBV5-6 to TRBJ2-7; no clear D gene. Germline CDR1 SGHDT, CDR2 YYEEEE. The ends were cut back, 4 bases at V and 7 bases at J, with 9 bases in the middle. The CDR3 contains 11 residues. The DNA for the CDR3 is TGTGCCAGCAGCCTTGCGAAAGAGCAGTACTTC. Its protein product is CASSLAKEQYF. Based on the CDR3 plus reference TRBV5-6 and TRBJ2-7, the full variable domain is DAGVTQSPTHLIKTRGQQVTLRCSPKSGHDTVSWYQQALGQGPQFIFQYYEEEERQRGNFPDRFSGHQFPNYSSELNVNALLLGDSALYLCASSLAKEQYFGPGTRLTVT.